A single T cell receptor beta chain is shown here with its context. The junction had 15 bases not matched to a gene; V was cut back by 10 bases and J by 3 bases. Germline CDR1 and CDR2: SNHLY and FYNNEI. This CDR3 region has 16 residues. The sample originates from a study of blood T cell repertoires in COVID-19. Across the study: Samples representing acute and convalescent COVID-19 were sourced from the United States, Italy and Spain. T cells, B-cell-depleted T cells, or PBMCs provided the cDNA or gDNA that served as material.

Methods used by the authors: Amplification from reference gene primers served as the basis for estimated nucleated cell counts. The protocol was immunoSEQ multiplex PCR, while the TCRdb copy is restricted to in-frame clones and leaves out a portion. D and trimming were read from the DNA, whereas the V and J calls and clone size are those reported in that table. The profile shows about 250,000 clones, about 91% of them singletons. The specimen sequenced was peripheral blood. The chain has TRBV2 and TRBJ2-7; TRBD2 matches at 10 bases. The clonotype comes from a man aged 80 or over with acute or convalescent COVID-19. CDR3 nucleotide sequence: TGTGCCACCAAAGGGGCAGCGGGAGGGAATTTCTACGAGCAGTACTTC. It encodes CATKGAAGGNFYEQYF. Using reference TRBV2 and TRBJ2-7 for the parts outside the CDR3, the full variable domain is EPEVTQTPSHQVTQMGQEVILRCVPISNHLYFYWYRQILGQKVEFLVSFYNNEISEKSEIFDDQFSVERPDGSNFTLKIRSTKLEDSAMYFCATKGAAGGNFYEQYFGPGTRLTVT.